The clone carrying this TCR beta chain has only a few counts. The sample originates from a study of blood T cell repertoires in COVID-19. Looking at the study overall: The origin of the acute and convalescent COVID-19 samples was the United States, Italy and Spain.

Germline V lookup: CDR1 SGHVS, CDR2 FQNEAQ. The CDR3 has 14 amino acids. The V segment lost 3 bases and the J segment 2 bases; nucleotides outside the gene matches: 3. Methods used by the authors: Counts of nucleated cells, estimated from reference gene primer amplification, were obtained. The table came from immunoSEQ multiplex PCR; TCRdb's copy has only in-frame clones and leaves some out. Clonal size and the V and J genes are those of that table, whereas D and trimming came from the DNA. The sample holds fewer than 250,000 clones; roughly 80% are singletons and the top ten take 0.85% to 0.95%. What was sequenced was peripheral blood. The receptor was isolated from a man between 60 and 75 years old with COVID-19, enrolled during active disease. V is TRBV7-8 and J is TRBJ2-5, with TRBD2 matching 7 bases. CDR3 nucleotides: TGTGCCAGCAGCTTTAGCGGGTCGCAAGAGACCCAGTACTTC. It translates to CASSFSGSQETQYF.